This entry lists 25 T cell receptor beta chains sequenced from one sample in a study of blood T cells in healthy people across ages. A second PCR of 7 to 11 cycles used a sample-barcoded 5' primer and a J-beta primer mix. TCRdb re-analysed the 5' RACE reads in MiXCR, keeping a single row per CDR3 protein. The sample yields around 1,800,000 distinct CDR3 sequences, approximately 40% seen once. Sequenced material: blood. The source of these receptors is a human donor in good health.

V usage is TRBV7-9 and J usage is TRBJ2-3, with 10 bases that match TRBD2. CDR3 length: 17 residues. Germline V gene sequence: CDR1 SEHNR, CDR2 FQNEAQ (reference sequence). V lost 0 bases, J lost 7 bases, and 10 bases stayed unmatched. CDR3 loop: CASSLASPGTSENTQYF. The DNA of the CDR3 is TGTGCCAGCAGCTTAGCGTCCCCAGGGACTAGCGAAAATACGCAGTATTTT. Full variable domain (remainder filled in from reference TRBV7-9 and TRBJ2-3): DTGVSQNPRHKITKRGQNVTFRCDPISEHNRLYWYRQTLGQGPEFLTYFQNEAQLEKSRLLSDRFSAERPKGSFSTLEIQRTEQGDSAMYLCASSLASPGTSENTQYFGPGTRLTVL.

Of note for this clonotype: Possible read error: a much larger clone is one base away. The chain couples TRBV4-1 to TRBJ2-6, with D possibly being TRBD1 (5 bases). CDR3 size: 15 residues. Germline-derived CDR1 and CDR2 are MGHRA and YSYEKL. The CDR3 loop reads CASSQDPVGANVRTF. The CDR3, as DNA: TGCGCCAGCAGCCAAGATCCAGTAGGGGCCAACGTCCGGACTTTC.

This clonotype has just a few counts. The gene calls are TRBV7-2 and TRBJ2-7; D gene unclear. CDR3 length: 14 amino acids. Trimming cost V 5 bases and J 2 bases, with 13 bases left between them. Germline V gene sequence: CDR1 SGHTA, CDR2 FQGNSA. The CDR3 DNA sequence: TGTGCCAGCAGCACGTCGGGCAGAGCCTACGAGCAGTACTTC. Protein sequence: CASSTSGRAYEQYF.

The J gene is TRBJ1-5, the V gene TRBV28; possible D gene TRBD1, 5 bases. Trimming stripped 2 bases from V and 13 bases from J, with 15 bases between. Germline V gene lookup returns CDR1 MDHEN and CDR2 SYDVKM. This CDR3 contains 13 residues. CDR3 in amino acids: CASSLRWDQFQHF. The CDR3 coding sequence is TGTGCCAGCAGTTTACGGTGGGACCAGTTTCAGCATTTT. The full variable domain, completed using reference TRBV28 and TRBJ1-5, is DVKVTQSSRYLVKRTGEKVFLECVQDMDHENMFWYRQDPGLGLRLIYFSYDVKMKEKGDIPEGYSVSREKKERFSLILESASTNQTSMYLCASSLRWDQFQHFGDGTRLSIL.

The chain employs TRBV7-9 and TRBJ2-3, with a weak D call TRBD1 (6 bases). The V gene's germline CDR1 is SEHNR and CDR2 FQNEAQ (reference sequence). Trimming took 2 bases from V and 6 from J, leaving 27 bases between them. CDR3 size: 19 residues. This CDR3 reads CASSLNRLDRLIDTDTQYF. The CDR3 DNA is TGTGCCAGCAGCTTAAATCGCCTAGACAGGTTGATCGACACGGATACGCAGTATTTT.

The chain employs TRBV27 and TRBJ2-6, with a tentative D call TRBD1 (5 bases). Germline lookup yields CDR1 MNHEY and CDR2 SMNVEV (reference sequence). The V end was cut by 5 bases, the J end by 2 bases, with 16 bases between. This CDR3 spans 17 amino acids. This CDR3 reads CASSRQGFQTGANVLTF. CDR3 nucleotides: TGTGCCAGCAGTCGGCAGGGATTCCAGACTGGGGCCAACGTCCTGACTTTC. The entire variable domain, with the rest obtained from reference TRBV27 and TRBJ2-6, is as follows: EAQVTQNPRYLITVTGKKLTVTCSQNMNHEYMSWYRQDPGLGLRQIYYSMNVEVTDKGDVPEGYKVSRKEKRNFPLILESPSPNQTSLYFCASSRQGFQTGANVLTFGAGSRLTVL.

This clonotype turned up a few times. The rearrangement uses TRBV7-9 and TRBJ1-3; TRBD1 might be the D (5 bases). The V gene lost 2 bases and the J gene lost 0 bases, with 8 bases spanning the gap. From germline, CDR1 is SEHNR and CDR2 FQNEAQ (reference sequence). The CDR3 has 15 amino acids. For the CDR3, the DNA is TGTGCCAGCAGCTTAAGCGGGGGCTCTGGAAACACCATATATTTT. As protein: CASSLSGGSGNTIYF.

This clonotype came up a few times. The chain couples TRBV4-3 to TRBJ2-5; 7 bases align to TRBD2. This CDR3 comprises 17 residues. Germline assignment: CDR1 LGHNA and CDR2 YSLEER. V was clipped by 0 bases and J by 4 bases; unmatched bases: 11. CDR3 protein: CASSQDPAGRGLETQYF. The CDR3 DNA sequence: TGCGCCAGCAGCCAAGATCCTGCGGGGAGGGGTTTAGAGACCCAGTACTTC.

In DNA, the CDR3 is TGTGCCAGCTCGGTCGAGTGGAGGAATTCACCCCTCCACTTT. Its protein product is CASSVEWRNSPLHF. This sequence joins TRBV2 and TRBJ1-6; no definite D call. The CDR3 consists of 14 residues. V was trimmed by 8 bases and J by 7 bases, leaving 15 bases between them. Germline CDR1 SNHLY, CDR2 FYNNEI.

The chain links TRBV7-2 to TRBJ1-2, with 7 bases fitting TRBD1. This CDR3 has 13 amino acids. The trim removed 3 bases at V and 6 bases at J, leaving 4 bases unmatched. CDR1 is SGHTA, CDR2 FQGNSA, per germline. CDR3 coding DNA: TGTGCCAGCAGCTTCGGGACAGCAGATGGCTACACCTTC. It yields the protein CASSFGTADGYTF.

This clonotype has more than one count but fewer than ten. V is TRBV25-1 and J is TRBJ2-1; no reliable D call. CDR1 and CDR2 from the germline V gene are MGHDK and SYGVNS. The CDR3 is made up of 10 amino acids. The V gene lost 8 bases and the J gene lost 10 bases, with 9 bases spanning the gap. The CDR3 here is CASPLQEQFF. Written as DNA, the CDR3 is TGTGCCAGCCCCCTACAAGAGCAGTTCTTC.

This clonotype has just one count. The chain carries TRBV20-1 and TRBJ1-2, with D possibly TRBD1 on 5 matching bases. Germline V CDR1 and CDR2: DFQATT, SNEGSKA (reference sequence). The CDR3 is 15 residues long. Trimming pared 0 bases from V and 8 bases from J, leaving 19 bases between. The CDR3 is CSARDWGTFKGGYTF. The CDR3 nucleotides are TGCAGTGCTAGAGATTGGGGCACGTTCAAAGGGGGCTACACCTTC.

The genes are TRBV7-9 and TRBJ1-2; 8 bases map to TRBD1. Germline CDR1 is SEHNR and CDR2 is FQNEAQ (reference sequence). The CDR3 runs to 14 residues. The junction had 4 bases not matched to a gene; V was cut back by 4 bases and J by 3 bases. CDR3 nucleotides: TGTGCCAGCAGCTCAGGGGGCGCCTACTATGGCTACACCTTC. This encodes CASSSGGAYYGYTF.

The chain carries TRBV7-2 and TRBJ1-1, with a possible D match to TRBD1 (6 bases). CDR1 is SGHTA, CDR2 FQGNSA, per germline. The CDR3 length is 15 residues. V lost 2 bases and J 3 bases, leaving 13 bases between the germline ends. The chain's CDR3 is CASSLRQGLYTEAFF. Here the CDR3 DNA reads TGTGCCAGCAGCTTACGGCAGGGGCTATACACTGAAGCTTTCTTT.

This chain uses TRBV4-3 with TRBJ2-7; D unclear. Germline CDR1 and CDR2: LGHNA and YSLEER. The CDR3 sequence is 14 residues long. Trimming stripped 0 bases from V and 3 bases from J, with 9 bases between. CDR3 region: CASSQDVAVYEQYF. DNA for the CDR3: TGCGCCAGCAGCCAAGATGTGGCAGTCTACGAGCAGTACTTC.

The chain combines TRBV12-3 or TRBV12-4 with TRBJ2-3; a possible D gene is TRBD2 (6 bases). This CDR3 is built from 14 residues. V was pared by 5 bases and J by 3 bases, with 12 bases between. This chain's CDR3 is CASSASVSTDTQYF. In DNA form, the CDR3 reads TGTGCCAGCAGTGCTAGCGTGAGTACAGATACGCAGTATTTT.

The rearrangement uses TRBV5-1 and TRBJ1-4; 8 bases are shared with TRBD1. CDR1 is SGHRS and CDR2 is YFSETQ in the germline V gene. Losses at the gene ends were 4 bases for V and 6 bases for J; bases not matched to a gene: 5. CDR3 length equals 14 residues. CDR3 region: CASSNRGLDEKLFF. DNA of the CDR3: TGCGCCAGCAGCAACAGGGGGTTGGATGAAAAACTGTTTTTT.

The rearrangement links TRBV6-2 or TRBV6-3 to TRBJ1-2; D gene uncertain. This CDR3 spans 12 amino acids. Germline-derived CDR1 and CDR2 are MNHEY and SVGEGT. V was clipped by 8 bases and J by 3 bases, with 10 bases between them. The CDR3 nucleotides read TGTGCCAGCGGCGAACGGTACTATGGCTACACCTTC. Its translation is CASGERYYGYTF.

This clonotype came up a few times. The V and J genes are TRBV2 and TRBJ1-2; 9 bases match TRBD1. Germline V gene lookup returns CDR1 SNHLY and CDR2 FYNNEI. Trimming at V came to 2 bases and at J to 6 bases, leaving 4 bases not matched to a gene. The CDR3 length is 14 residues. CDR3: CASSEWDREDGYTF. CDR3 in DNA: TGTGCCAGCAGTGAATGGGACAGGGAGGATGGCTACACCTTC.

This clonotype occurred a few times. The chain uses TRBV7-2 and TRBJ2-3; D is perhaps TRBD2 (5 bases). The CDR3 is 13 residues long. CDR1 and CDR2 from the germline V gene are SGHTA and FQGNSA. The V end lost 8 bases, the J end lost 1 base, and 10 bases lay between the germline ends. The CDR3 loop reads CASLPGGTDTQYF. For the CDR3, the DNA is TGTGCCAGCCTTCCCGGGGGCACAGATACGCAGTATTTT.

The table lists this clonotype with many counts. The rearrangement joins TRBV10-3 to TRBJ2-7; D is unclear. V was trimmed by 2 bases and J by 2 bases, leaving 7 bases between them. CDR1 is ENHRY, CDR2 SYGVKD, per germline. CDR3 length equals 13 residues. CDR3 residues: CAISEAQTYEQYF. The CDR3 DNA reads TGTGCCATCAGTGAGGCGCAAACCTACGAGCAGTACTTC.

V usage is TRBV6-5 and J usage is TRBJ2-5; 10 bases line up with TRBD2. The CDR3 totals 18 residues. Germline V gene data show CDR1 as MNHEY and CDR2 as SVGAGI. Trimming took 4 bases from V and 11 from J; bases not matched to a gene: 22. CDR3 DNA sequence: TGTGCCAGCAGTTCACCCCTCTATAGCGGGGGGAGATTACGGGAGCAGTACTTC. This encodes CASSSPLYSGGRLREQYF.

The chain recombines TRBV5-1 with TRBJ2-5, with D uncertain. The J call is in doubt because the DNA end fits TRBJ2-7 better. Germline V gene data show CDR1 as SGHRS and CDR2 as YFSETQ. This CDR3 contains 14 residues. DNA for the CDR3: TGCGCCAGCAGCTGGGGTAGGGTCCCATCCGAGCAGTACTTC. This sequence encodes CASSWGRVPSEQYF.

This clonotype showed up just a few times. V and J are TRBV7-2 and TRBJ1-5; TRBD1 might be the D (5 bases). The CDR3 loop spans 14 amino acids. The V end lost 8 bases, the J end lost 5 bases, and 16 bases lay between the germline ends. Germline CDR1 reads SGHTA; CDR2 reads FQGNSA. In nucleotides, the CDR3 is TGTGCCAGCCACGAGGCTGGGGGATATCAGCCCCAGCATTTT. It codes for CASHEAGGYQPQHF.

V is TRBV7-2 and J is TRBJ2-1; tentatively, D is TRBD2 (5 bases). Trimming took 5 bases from V and 7 from J, leaving 15 bases between them. This CDR3 has 14 amino acids. Germline CDR1 reads SGHTA; CDR2 reads FQGNSA. The CDR3 DNA reads TGTGCCAGCAGCCCCACTAGTTCCTCAAATGAGCAGTTCTTC. It codes for CASSPTSSSNEQFF.